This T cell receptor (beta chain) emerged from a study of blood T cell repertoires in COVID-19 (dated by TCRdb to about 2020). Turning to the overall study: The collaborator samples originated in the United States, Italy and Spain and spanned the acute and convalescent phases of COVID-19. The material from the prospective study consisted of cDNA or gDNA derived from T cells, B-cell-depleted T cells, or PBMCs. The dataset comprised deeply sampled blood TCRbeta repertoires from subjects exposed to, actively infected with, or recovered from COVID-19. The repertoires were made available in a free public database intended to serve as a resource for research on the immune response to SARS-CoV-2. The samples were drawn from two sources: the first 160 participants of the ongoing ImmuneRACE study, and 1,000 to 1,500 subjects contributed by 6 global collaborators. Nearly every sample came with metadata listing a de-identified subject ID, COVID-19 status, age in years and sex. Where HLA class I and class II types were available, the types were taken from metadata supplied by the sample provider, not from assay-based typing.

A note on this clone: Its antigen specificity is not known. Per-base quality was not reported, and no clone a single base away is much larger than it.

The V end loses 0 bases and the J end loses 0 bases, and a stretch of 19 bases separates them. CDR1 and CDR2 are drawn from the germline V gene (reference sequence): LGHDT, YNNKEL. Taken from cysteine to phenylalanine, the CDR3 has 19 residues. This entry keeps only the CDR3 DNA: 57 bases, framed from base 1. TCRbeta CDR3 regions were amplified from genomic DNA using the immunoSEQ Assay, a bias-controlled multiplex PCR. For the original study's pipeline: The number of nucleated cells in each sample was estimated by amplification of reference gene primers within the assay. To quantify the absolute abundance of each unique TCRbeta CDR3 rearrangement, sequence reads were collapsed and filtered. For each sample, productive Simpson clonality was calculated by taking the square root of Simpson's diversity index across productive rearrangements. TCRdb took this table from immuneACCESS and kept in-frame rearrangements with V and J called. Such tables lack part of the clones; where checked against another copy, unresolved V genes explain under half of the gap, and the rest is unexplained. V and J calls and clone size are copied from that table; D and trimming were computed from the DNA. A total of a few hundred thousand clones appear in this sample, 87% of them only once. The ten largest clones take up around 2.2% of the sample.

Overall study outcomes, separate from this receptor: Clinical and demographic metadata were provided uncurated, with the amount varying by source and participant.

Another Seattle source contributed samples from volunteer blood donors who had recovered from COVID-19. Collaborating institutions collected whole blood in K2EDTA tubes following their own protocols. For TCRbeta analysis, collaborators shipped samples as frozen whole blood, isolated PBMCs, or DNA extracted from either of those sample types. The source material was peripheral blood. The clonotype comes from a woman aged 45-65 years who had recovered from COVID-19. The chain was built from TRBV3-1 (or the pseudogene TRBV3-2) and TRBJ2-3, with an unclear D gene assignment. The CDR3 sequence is CASSQDRLGSKSSTDTQYF. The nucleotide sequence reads TGTGCCAGCAGCCAAGACAGGTTGGGTTCGAAGTCTAGCACAGATACGCAGTATTTT.